Below are 20 T cell receptor beta chains sequenced from a single sample in a study of shared clonotypes between healthy human individuals. Clones were read by immunoSEQ multiplex PCR, and TCRdb kept only the in-frame ones, dropping some. The sample records 2 million to 3 million clones, roughly 93% being singletons. Sequenced: naive CD4+ T cells from PBMCs. The subset: CD45RA+ positively selected. These receptors all come from a man aged 18 to 30 in good health. Some clones in this sample may be carry-over from other donors' samples.

The chain uses TRBV5-1 and TRBJ2-3; 10 bases fit TRBD2. The CDR3 spans 15 residues. V lost 5 bases to trimming and J lost 1 base; unmatched junction nucleotides: 4. From germline, CDR1 is SGHRS and CDR2 YFSETQ. DNA of the CDR3: TGCGCCAGCAGAGCCGGGACTAGCGGCACAGATACGCAGTATTTT. Encoded protein: CASRAGTSGTDTQYF.

The chain links TRBV4-1 to TRBJ2-2; either TRBD1 or TRBD2 may fit D (5 bases each). CDR1 is MGHRA, CDR2 YSYEKL, per germline. CDR3 length equals 16 residues. Deletions cut 1 base from V and 5 bases from J, with 14 bases between. The CDR3 DNA reads as TGCGCCAGCAGCCAAGTATGGCAGGGAGTAACCGGGGAGCTGTTTTTT. Its translation is CASSQVWQGVTGELFF.

The chain employs TRBV15 and TRBJ2-4; 9 bases fit TRBD1. CDR1 and CDR2 from the germline V gene are LNHNV and YYDKDF (reference sequence). With V trimmed by 1 base and J by 3 bases, 4 bases remained unmatched. The CDR3 sequence is 16 residues long. In DNA, the CDR3 is TGTGCCACCAGCAGAGTTGAGGGACAGGGCAAAAACATTCAGTACTTC. Protein product: CATSRVEGQGKNIQYF.

The chain joins TRBV6-4 to TRBJ2-1; a possible D gene is TRBD2 (6 bases). The germline CDR1 and CDR2 sequences are MRHNA and SNTAGT. CDR3 length equals 16 residues. V dropped 6 bases and J dropped 6 bases, with 21 bases sitting between them. Here the CDR3 reads CASSPTGTVTSNEQFF. CDR3 nucleotides: TGTGCCAGCAGCCCAACCGGGACGGTGACTAGCAATGAGCAGTTCTTC.

This chain joins TRBV9 and TRBJ2-3, with a weak D call TRBD1 (5 bases). The germline V gene has CDR1 SGDLS and CDR2 YYNGEE. The CDR3 is 13 amino acids. Trimming took 3 bases from V and 8 from J, leaving 13 bases between them. The CDR3 reads CASSGRSRATQYF. The CDR3 DNA reads as TGTGCCAGCAGCGGTAGGTCCAGGGCTACGCAGTATTTT. Combining the CDR3 with reference TRBV9 and TRBJ2-3 gives the whole variable domain DSGVTQTPKHLITATGQRVTLRCSPRSGDLSVYWYQQSLDQGLQFLIQYYNGEERAKGNILERFSAQQFPDLHSELNLSSLELGDSALYFCASSGRSRATQYFGPGTRLTVL.

The V and J genes are TRBV5-6 and TRBJ2-1; D unclear. The V gene's germline CDR1 is SGHDT and CDR2 YYEEEE. There are 13 residues in the CDR3. Trimming took off 5 bases at V and 5 bases at J, with 11 bases between the two ends. The chain's CDR3 is CASSRTGDNEQFF. DNA for the CDR3: TGTGCCAGCAGTCGAACTGGAGACAATGAGCAGTTCTTC.

The chain employs TRBV11-2 and TRBJ1-2; 8 bases line up with TRBD1. After removal of 5 bases from V and 4 bases from J, the junction contained 15 bases not matched to a gene. This CDR3 has 17 amino acids. From germline, CDR1 is SGHAT and CDR2 FQNNGV. This CDR3 is CASSRQLSGGAGYGYTF. Written as DNA, the CDR3 is TGTGCCAGCAGCCGTCAATTATCAGGGGGCGCAGGCTATGGCTACACCTTC.

This chain joins TRBV27 and TRBJ2-1; D ambiguous. There are 15 residues in the CDR3. Trimming cost V 7 bases and J 3 bases, with 16 bases left between them. CDR1 and CDR2 from the germline V gene are MNHEY and SMNVEV (reference sequence). The CDR3: CASKQFEKVYNEQFF. In DNA, the CDR3 is TGTGCCAGCAAACAATTCGAGAAAGTCTACAATGAGCAGTTCTTC.

The chain links TRBV5-6 to TRBJ2-1, with D uncertain. Germline V gene data show CDR1 as SGHDT and CDR2 as YYEEEE. CDR3 length: 15 amino acids. V lost 4 bases, J lost 6 bases, and 17 bases lay in between. The CDR3 DNA reads TGTGCCAGCAGCCCATGGGCCCTAAAGGGCAATGAGCAGTTCTTC. Amino acids: CASSPWALKGNEQFF.

This clone appeared once. This chain joins TRBV7-9 and TRBJ1-2; D is perhaps TRBD1 (6 bases). The CDR3 is made up of 15 amino acids. Looked up from germline, CDR1 is SEHNR and CDR2 is FQNEAQ (reference sequence). Trimming pared 2 bases from V and 5 bases from J, leaving 15 bases between. The CDR3 here is CASSLKEGGGYGYTF. In nucleotides, the CDR3 is TGTGCCAGCAGCTTAAAGGAGGGGGGCGGATATGGCTACACCTTC.

The chain employs TRBV7-3 and TRBJ2-4; no firm D call. Germline V CDR1 and CDR2: SGHTA, FQGTGA. The CDR3 sequence is 17 residues long. V was cut by 0 bases and J by 0 bases, with 12 bases left in between. The CDR3 DNA reads TGTGCCAGCAGCTTAACGGAACAGCCGAGAGCCAAAAACATTCAGTACTTC. Protein sequence: CASSLTEQPRAKNIQYF.

This chain links TRBV7-3 with TRBJ2-1, with 7 bases lining up with TRBD2. The length of the CDR3 is 16 residues. The V gene's germline CDR1 is SGHTA and CDR2 FQGTGA. The trim removed 1 base at V and 4 bases at J, leaving 7 bases unmatched. The CDR3 nucleotides are TGTGCCAGCAGCTTAATAAGGCCTAGCGGATACAATGAGCAGTTCTTC. Translated, it gives CASSLIRPSGYNEQFF.

The count of this clone is one. The CDR3 coding sequence is TGTGCCAGCAGCTACCCCAACGAGGGTATGAACACTGAAGCTTTCTTT. Amino acids: CASSYPNEGMNTEAFF. The chain joins TRBV28 to TRBJ1-1; D is ambiguous. The CDR3 sequence is 16 residues long. Deletions cut 6 bases from V and 0 bases from J, with 17 bases between. Germline loops: CDR1 MDHEN, CDR2 SYDVKM. The full variable domain, in which reference TRBV28 and TRBJ1-1 provide the parts outside the CDR3, is DVKVTQSSRYLVKRTGEKVFLECVQDMDHENMFWYRQDPGLGLRLIYFSYDVKMKEKGDIPEGYSVSREKKERFSLILESASTNQTSMYLCASSYPNEGMNTEAFFGQGTRLTVV.

This chain connects TRBV6-4 to TRBJ2-3; tentative D call: TRBD2 (6 bases). The CDR3 totals 17 residues. Trimming took 0 bases from V and 8 from J, leaving 21 bases between them. Germline V gene lookup returns CDR1 MRHNA and CDR2 SNTAGT. This chain's CDR3 is CASSDSRPGLPPRTQYF. The CDR3 DNA reads TGTGCCAGCAGTGACTCCAGACCGGGACTCCCTCCACGTACGCAGTATTTT.

The rearrangement uses TRBV7-2 and TRBJ2-3; TRBD2 agrees at 11 bases. The CDR3 spans 19 residues. Trimming at V came to 5 bases and at J to 14 bases, leaving 27 bases not matched to a gene. Germline V gene sequence: CDR1 SGHTA, CDR2 FQGNSA. CDR3 DNA sequence: TGTGCCAGCAGCCCCACAGGGACCGGGACTAGCGGCATCATTTCCTTGGCGTATTTT. Encoded protein: CASSPTGTGTSGIISLAYF.

The rearrangement uses TRBV18 and TRBJ2-6; no firm D call. The CDR3 has 16 amino acids. Trimming took 1 base from V and 2 from J, leaving 9 bases between them. The V gene's germline CDR1 is KGHSH and CDR2 LQKENI. The CDR3 DNA reads as TGTGCCAGCTCACCACGGCAGGTTACTGGGGCCAACGTCCTGACTTTC. Translation: CASSPRQVTGANVLTF.

The chain carries TRBV6-5 and TRBJ1-5; TRBD1 matches 9 bases. The CDR3 is 15 amino acids. V was clipped by 8 bases and J by 5 bases; unmatched bases: 10. Germline CDR1 MNHEY, CDR2 SVGAGI. The CDR3 region is CASGRGTGSDQPQHF. For the CDR3, the DNA is TGTGCCAGCGGACGAGGGACAGGGTCCGATCAGCCCCAGCATTTT.

V is TRBV10-1 and J is TRBJ2-2; 7 nucleotides match TRBD1. The CDR3 is 15 amino acids. Unmatched junction bases numbered 2, after V lost 3 bases and J lost 1 base. The germline CDR1 and CDR2 sequences are WNHNN and SYGVQD (reference sequence). The CDR3 spells CASSDTGVNTGELFF. As DNA, the CDR3 is TGCGCCAGCAGTGATACAGGGGTGAACACCGGGGAGCTGTTTTTT.

This rearrangement joins TRBV28 to TRBJ2-7, with no clear D. The V end was cut by 4 bases, the J end by 6 bases, with 19 bases between. This CDR3 contains 15 residues. CDR1 and CDR2 (germline): MDHEN, SYDVKM. The DNA of the CDR3 is TGTGCCAGCAGTTCCCCGATCAGGAGTAAGGGCGAGCAGTACTTC. It encodes CASSSPIRSKGEQYF.

The gene calls are TRBV30 and TRBJ2-5, with D possibly being TRBD2 (6 bases). Trimming removed 3 bases from V and 5 bases from J, with 22 bases in between. The germline CDR1 and CDR2 sequences are GTSNPN and SVGIG (reference sequence). This CDR3 has 16 amino acids. Here the CDR3 reads CAWSELFGGSGETQYF. In DNA form, the CDR3 reads TGTGCCTGGAGCGAACTCTTTGGAGGGTCGGGGGAGACCCAGTACTTC.